This TCR beta chain was profiled in a study of T-cell reconstitution after alpha-beta-depleted transplantation in children. Study-level results: One year post-transplant, T-cell counts and diversity were largely derived from T cells produced anew.

It was with unique molecular identifiers that the TCRbeta library was prepared. Each CDR3 protein is one row after TCRdb ran MiXCR on the PCR reads. The data contain fewer than 250,000 distinct CDR3 sequences, roughly 7.7% of them singletons. This clonotype was seen ten or more times. What it binds is not known. The V gene lost 3 bases and the J gene lost 4 bases, with 12 bases spanning the gap. The CDR3 loop spans 14 amino acids. Germline-derived CDR1 and CDR2 are LNHDA and SQIVND (reference sequence). This TCR was recovered from a male patient between 5 and 17 years old who had a stem cell transplant for acute lymphoblastic leukemia, so the T cells may come from the graft donor. The sample was PBMCs, mostly from graft donor cells, taken 180 days after TCRalphabeta/CD19-depleted stem cell transplant. This rearrangement joins TRBV19 to TRBJ1-1; maybe TRBD1 (6 bases). DNA of the CDR3: TGTGCCAGTAGTATTCTGACAGGAGCCACTGAAGCTTTCTTT. This codes for CASSILTGATEAFF.